The present T cell receptor beta chain was sequenced within a study of blood T cell repertoires in COVID-19. Study background: Samples taken during acute and convalescent COVID-19 were collected in the United States, Italy and Spain.

Measured with immunoSEQ multiplex PCR; TCRdb has only the in-frame clones, and not every one. The sample lists fewer than 200,000 clones; approximately 80% were seen once. Germline V lookup: CDR1 ENHRY, CDR2 SYGVKD. This CDR3 contains 14 residues. The J segment lost 5 bases and the V segment lost 5 bases, leaving 6 bases of the junction unmatched. This clone has only a few counts. Recruits, aged 18 to 89 years, lived in 24 US areas. The TCR originated in a man aged 45-60 years who had recovered from COVID-19. Input material: PBMCs or T cells enriched from blood (not recorded which). V and J are TRBV10-3 and TRBJ1-2, with 9 nucleotides matching TRBD1. CDR3 nucleotides: TGTGCCATCAGTACTGACAGGGGGTTTTATGGCTACACCTTC. Its translation: CAISTDRGFYGYTF.